This T cell receptor beta chain was sequenced in a study of cytomegalovirus exposure and HLA in healthy donors. As for the study in general: Prior work identified about 120 million unique TCR beta sequences in some 200 million T cells.

This PCR relied on a set of 60 Vbeta primers and 13 Jbeta primers. The assay was immunoSEQ multiplex PCR, and TCRdb's table has in-frame clones only and misses some. This sample has under 200,000 clones, with 80% to 90% found just once. The CDR3 runs 11 residues. Trimming left V 8 bases short and J 6 bases short, with 8 bases between. Germline CDR1 reads MNHEY; CDR2 reads SVGAGI. The V call is TRBV6-5, the J call TRBJ2-4, with a tentative D call TRBD1 (5 bases). This TCR was recovered from a man between 18 and 35 years old in good health and CMV-seropositive. Sequenced material: PBMCs. The CDR3 spells CASSRGNIQYF. The DNA for the CDR3 is TGTGCCAGCTCAAGGGGAAACATTCAGTACTTC.